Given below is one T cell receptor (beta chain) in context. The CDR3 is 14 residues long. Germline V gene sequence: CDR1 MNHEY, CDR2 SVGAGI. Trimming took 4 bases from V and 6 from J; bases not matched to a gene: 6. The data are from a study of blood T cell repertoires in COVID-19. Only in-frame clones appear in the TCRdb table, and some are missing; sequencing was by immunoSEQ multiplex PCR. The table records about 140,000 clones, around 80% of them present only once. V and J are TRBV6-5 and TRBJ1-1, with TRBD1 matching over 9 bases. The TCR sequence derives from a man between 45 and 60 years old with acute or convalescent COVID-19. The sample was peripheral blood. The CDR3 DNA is TGTGCCAGCAGTTTCCGGGACAGGGTCCCTGAAGCTTTCTTT. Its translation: CASSFRDRVPEAFF.